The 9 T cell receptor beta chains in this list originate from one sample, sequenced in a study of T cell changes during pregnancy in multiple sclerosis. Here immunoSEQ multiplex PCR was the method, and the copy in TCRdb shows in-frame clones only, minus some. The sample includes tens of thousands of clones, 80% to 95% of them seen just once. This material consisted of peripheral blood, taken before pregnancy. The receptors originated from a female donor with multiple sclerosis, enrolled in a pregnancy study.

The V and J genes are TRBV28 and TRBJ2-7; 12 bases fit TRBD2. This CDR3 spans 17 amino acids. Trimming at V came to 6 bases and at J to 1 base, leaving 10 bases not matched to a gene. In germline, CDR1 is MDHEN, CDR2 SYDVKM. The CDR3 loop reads CASSPGLAGSRSYEQYF. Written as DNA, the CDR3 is TGTGCCAGCAGCCCGGGACTAGCGGGCTCGAGGTCCTACGAGCAGTACTTC.

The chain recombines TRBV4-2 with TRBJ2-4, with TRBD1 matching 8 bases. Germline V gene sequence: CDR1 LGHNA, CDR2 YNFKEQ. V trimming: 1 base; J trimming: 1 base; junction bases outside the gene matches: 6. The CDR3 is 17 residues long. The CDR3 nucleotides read TGTGCCAGCAGCCAAGCTCAGGGGGCGCGGGCCAAAAACATTCAGTACTTC. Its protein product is CASSQAQGARAKNIQYF.

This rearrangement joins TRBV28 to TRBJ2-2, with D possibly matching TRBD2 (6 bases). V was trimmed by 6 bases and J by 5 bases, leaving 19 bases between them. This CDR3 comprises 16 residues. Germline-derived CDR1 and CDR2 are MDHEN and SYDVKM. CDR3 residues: CASRRTGLSPTGELFF. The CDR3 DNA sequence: TGTGCCAGCAGAAGGACGGGACTCTCCCCTACCGGGGAGCTGTTTTTT.

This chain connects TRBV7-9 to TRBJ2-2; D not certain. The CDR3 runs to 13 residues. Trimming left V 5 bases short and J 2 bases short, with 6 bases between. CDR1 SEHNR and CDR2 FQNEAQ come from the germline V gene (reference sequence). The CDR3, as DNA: TGTGCCAGCAGCCGAGTTAACACCGGGGAGCTGTTTTTT. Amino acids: CASSRVNTGELFF.

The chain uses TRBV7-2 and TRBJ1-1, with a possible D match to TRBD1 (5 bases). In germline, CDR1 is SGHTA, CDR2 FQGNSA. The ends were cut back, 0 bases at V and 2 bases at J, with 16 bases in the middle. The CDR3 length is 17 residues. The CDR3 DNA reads TGTGCCAGCAGCTTAGCCATTGCAGGGTTGGACAACACTGAAGCTTTCTTT. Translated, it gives CASSLAIAGLDNTEAFF. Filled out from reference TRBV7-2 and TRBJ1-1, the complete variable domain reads GAGVSQSPSNKVTEKGKDVELRCDPISGHTALYWYRQSLGQGLEFLIYFQGNSAPDKSGLPSDRFSAERTGGSVSTLTIQRTQQEDSAVYLCASSLAIAGLDNTEAFFGQGTRLTVV.

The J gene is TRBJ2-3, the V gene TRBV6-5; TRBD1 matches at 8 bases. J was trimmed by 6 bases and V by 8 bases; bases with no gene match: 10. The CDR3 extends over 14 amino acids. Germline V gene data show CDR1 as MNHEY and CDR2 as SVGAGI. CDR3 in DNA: TGTGCCAGCGGGTCCAGACAGGGGTCGGATACGCAGTATTTT. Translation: CASGSRQGSDTQYF.

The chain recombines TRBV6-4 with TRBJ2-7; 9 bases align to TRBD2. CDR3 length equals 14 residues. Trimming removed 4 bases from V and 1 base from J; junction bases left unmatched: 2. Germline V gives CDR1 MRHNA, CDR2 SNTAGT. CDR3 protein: CASSVSGSSYEQYF. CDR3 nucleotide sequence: TGTGCCAGCAGTGTTAGCGGGAGTTCCTACGAGCAGTACTTC.

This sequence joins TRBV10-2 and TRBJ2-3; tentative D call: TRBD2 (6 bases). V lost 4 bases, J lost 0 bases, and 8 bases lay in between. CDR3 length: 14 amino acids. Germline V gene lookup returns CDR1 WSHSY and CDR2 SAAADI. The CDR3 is CASSVGTSTDTQYF. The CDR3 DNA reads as TGCGCCAGCAGTGTAGGGACTAGCACAGATACGCAGTATTTT.

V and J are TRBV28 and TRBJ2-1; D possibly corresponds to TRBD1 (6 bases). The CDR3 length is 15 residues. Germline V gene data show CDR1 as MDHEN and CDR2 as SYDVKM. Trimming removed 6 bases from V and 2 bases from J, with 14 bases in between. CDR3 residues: CASRDDRLPYNEQFF. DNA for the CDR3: TGTGCCAGCAGGGACGACAGGCTCCCCTACAATGAGCAGTTCTTC.